The 30 T cell receptor beta chains presented below share a single source sample, sequenced in a study of shared clonotypes between healthy human individuals. CD45RO-negative cells were positively selected for CCR7, leaving out terminally differentiated effector memory CD45RA+ cells. Assay used: immunoSEQ multiplex PCR; TCRdb lists only in-frame clones, some missing. This sample has some 800,000 clones; 92% occur once, and the top ten carry around 24%. Material for sequencing was naive CD8+ T cells sorted from blood. All receptors derive from a man younger than 45 in good health.

CDR3 loop: CASSLSPATSGKMWDTGELFF. The DNA for the CDR3 is TGTGCCAGCAGTTTAAGCCCCGCGACTAGCGGGAAGATGTGGGACACCGGGGAGCTGTTTTTT. The chain recombines TRBV27 with TRBJ2-2; TRBD2 aligns across 11 bases. This CDR3 is built from 21 residues. The V gene's germline CDR1 is MNHEY and CDR2 SMNVEV (reference sequence). Germline trimming cut 2 bases from V and 3 bases from J; bases unmatched to any gene: 17.

J is TRBJ2-5 and V is TRBV5-4; tentatively, D is TRBD1 (6 bases). CDR3 length equals 13 residues. Germline CDR1 reads SGHNT; CDR2 reads YYREEE (reference sequence). Trimming removed 3 bases at V and 5 bases at J, with 11 bases between. The chain's CDR3 is CASSSGRGETQYF. In DNA form, the CDR3 reads TGTGCCAGCAGCTCGGGCAGGGGCGAGACCCAGTACTTC.

The V and J genes are TRBV11-2 and TRBJ2-7; 13 bases fit TRBD2. CDR1 and CDR2 from the germline V gene are SGHAT and FQNNGV. Trimming at V came to 5 bases and at J to 5 bases, leaving 6 bases not matched to a gene. The CDR3 covers 15 residues. The CDR3 here is CASSDGLAGVDEQYF. CDR3 nucleotide sequence: TGTGCCAGCAGCGATGGACTAGCGGGAGTTGACGAGCAGTACTTC.

The chain has TRBV11-2 and TRBJ2-1; the D is unclear. The germline V gene encodes CDR1 SGHAT and CDR2 FQNNGV. V lost 4 bases and J 10 bases, leaving 14 bases between the germline ends. The CDR3 is made up of 13 amino acids. CDR3 sequence: CASSSPPLPEQFF. For the CDR3, the DNA is TGTGCCAGCAGCTCCCCGCCCCTTCCGGAGCAGTTCTTC.

This chain links TRBV29-1 with TRBJ2-1, with a weak D call TRBD1 (6 bases). Germline lookup yields CDR1 SQVTM and CDR2 ANQGSEA. V was pared by 4 bases and J by 7 bases, with 14 bases between. CDR3 size: 13 residues. CDR3 in amino acids: CSVADSPRNEQFF. CDR3 sequence (DNA): TGCAGCGTTGCGGACAGCCCGAGGAATGAGCAGTTCTTC.

The CDR3 DNA sequence: TGTGCCAGCGTTGCCGGACAGGCGGGGTACACTGAAGCTTTCTTT. It encodes CASVAGQAGYTEAFF. V is TRBV27 and J is TRBJ1-1; 7 nucleotides match TRBD1. Germline-derived CDR1 and CDR2 are MNHEY and SMNVEV (reference sequence). The CDR3 is 15 amino acids. The J segment lost 3 bases and the V segment lost 8 bases, leaving 12 bases of the junction unmatched.

The rearrangement uses TRBV30 and TRBJ2-7, with 7 bases matching TRBD2. The CDR3 is 14 residues long. Germline assignment: CDR1 GTSNPN and CDR2 SVGIG (reference sequence). J was trimmed by 0 bases and V by 7 bases; bases with no gene match: 9. The CDR3 is CALNLAASSYEQYF. Here the CDR3 DNA reads TGTGCCTTAAATCTAGCGGCTAGCTCCTACGAGCAGTACTTC.

The chain carries TRBV27 and TRBJ2-7; unclear D gene. Deletions cut 5 bases from V and 7 bases from J, with 18 bases between. The CDR3 consists of 14 residues. Per germline, CDR1 MNHEY and CDR2 SMNVEV (reference sequence). This CDR3 is CASSPRNSGLEQYF. CDR3 coding DNA: TGTGCCAGCAGTCCCCGAAATTCGGGCCTGGAGCAGTACTTC.

CDR3 nucleotides: TGTGCCAGCAGTTCAGTAGGGGCGACAGGGGCCTACGAGCAGTACTTC. Translated: CASSSVGATGAYEQYF. The chain couples TRBV27 to TRBJ2-7; 8 nucleotides align to TRBD1. This CDR3 is 16 amino acids long. The V segment lost 4 bases and the J segment 2 bases; nucleotides outside the gene matches: 10. The germline V gene has CDR1 MNHEY and CDR2 SMNVEV (reference sequence).

This chain uses TRBV6-5 with TRBJ2-1; the D gene is possibly TRBD2 (6 bases). Trimming took 6 bases from V and 9 from J, leaving 18 bases between them. The CDR3 spans 14 residues. The germline V gene has CDR1 MNHEY and CDR2 SVGAGI. In DNA, the CDR3 is TGTGCCAGCAGACCGCGGGACTTACGTCCTGAGCAGTTCTTC. It is translated as CASRPRDLRPEQFF.

This clone was found once. The V call is TRBV6-5, the J call TRBJ1-1; unclear D gene. The V gene lost 0 bases and the J gene lost 1 base, with 9 bases spanning the gap. CDR1 and CDR2 (germline): MNHEY, SVGAGI. The CDR3 has 15 residues. CDR3 sequence: CASSYSRNRNTEAFF. The CDR3 DNA follows: TGTGCCAGCAGTTACTCAAGAAACAGGAACACTGAAGCTTTCTTT.

V and J are TRBV27 and TRBJ2-1; TRBD1 agrees at 8 bases. Trimming cost V 9 bases and J 0 bases; bases outside gene matches: 10. CDR1 and CDR2 (germline): MNHEY, SMNVEV (reference sequence). The CDR3 covers 16 residues. The CDR3 nucleotides are TGTGCCAGTCGGACAGGGAGTGTCATCTCCTACAATGAGCAGTTCTTC. It translates to CASRTGSVISYNEQFF.

The chain carries TRBV6-5 and TRBJ2-1; D call uncertain. CDR1 is MNHEY, CDR2 SVGAGI, per germline. The length of the CDR3 is 16 residues. The germline V and J ends were trimmed by 0 bases and 0 bases, with 9 bases remaining between them. CDR3 residues: CASSYSDFYSYNEQFF. In DNA, the CDR3 is TGTGCCAGCAGTTACTCCGACTTTTACTCCTACAATGAGCAGTTCTTC.

The chain has TRBV6-1 and TRBJ2-7, with D tentatively TRBD2 (5 bases). The CDR3 length is 15 residues. The ends were cut back, 3 bases at V and 1 base at J, with 13 bases in the middle. Germline CDR1 and CDR2: MNHNS and SASEGT. This CDR3 is CASSERVVSSYEQYF. CDR3 in DNA: TGTGCCAGCAGTGAGAGGGTTGTTTCATCCTACGAGCAGTACTTC.

J is TRBJ2-7 and V is TRBV7-3, with 7 bases that match TRBD1. V lost 3 bases, J lost 3 bases, and 8 bases stayed unmatched. The CDR3 consists of 15 residues. From germline, CDR1 is SGHTA and CDR2 FQGTGA. In nucleotides, the CDR3 is TGTGCCAGCAGCTTCTATCCGGGACAGAGCTACGAGCAGTACTTC. Protein sequence: CASSFYPGQSYEQYF.

The rearrangement joins TRBV14 to TRBJ2-2; D unresolved. V was shortened by 1 base and J by 7 bases, with 7 bases between the two germline ends. CDR1 is SGHDN and CDR2 is FVKESK in the germline V gene. The CDR3 has 13 residues. This CDR3 is CASSQVGGGELFF. In DNA, the CDR3 is TGTGCCAGCAGCCAAGTAGGCGGCGGGGAGCTGTTTTTT.

This clone occurred once. This sequence joins TRBV27 and TRBJ1-2, with 8 bases fitting TRBD1. V lost 3 bases to trimming and J lost 6 bases; unmatched junction nucleotides: 12. The CDR3 extends over 16 amino acids. Germline-derived CDR1 and CDR2 are MNHEY and SMNVEV (reference sequence). CDR3 in amino acids: CASSLRGQGAYNGYTF. The CDR3 region has the DNA TGTGCCAGCAGTTTGCGAGGGCAGGGGGCTTATAATGGCTACACCTTC.

This chain links TRBV7-2 with TRBJ2-1; D may correspond to TRBD1 or TRBD2 (6 bases each). CDR1 is SGHTA and CDR2 is FQGNSA in the germline V gene. With 7 bases removed from V and 0 bases from J, the gap between germline ends came to 16 bases. The CDR3 has 16 amino acids. The CDR3 nucleotides read TGTGCCAGCAACAAGGGGGGTCCGAGCTCCTACAATGAGCAGTTCTTC. Amino acids: CASNKGGPSSYNEQFF.

About this clone: One end of the junction fails to match germline, which may point to a read error. This chain links TRBV7-7 with TRBJ2-7, with 10 bases fitting TRBD1. In germline, CDR1 is SSHAT, CDR2 FNYEAQ (reference sequence). CDR3 size: 15 residues. This chain's CDR3 is CASSAGTGAAYEQYF. For the CDR3, the DNA is TGTGCTAGCAGCGCCGGGACAGGGGCCGCCTACGAGCAGTACTTC.

The chain couples TRBV6-1 to TRBJ2-3, with D unclear. In germline, CDR1 is MNHNS, CDR2 SASEGT. V lost 0 bases and J 9 bases, leaving 10 bases between the germline ends. The CDR3 runs 13 residues. CDR3 amino acids: CASSEAVGRTQYF. CDR3 bases: TGTGCCAGCAGTGAAGCGGTCGGGCGCACGCAGTATTTT.

The rearrangement links TRBV27 to TRBJ2-2; 8 nucleotides agree with TRBD1. Losses at the gene ends were 4 bases for V and 4 bases for J; bases not matched to a gene: 11. The CDR3 consists of 17 residues. In germline, CDR1 is MNHEY, CDR2 SMNVEV (reference sequence). Written as DNA, the CDR3 is TGTGCCAGCAGTTACTACGACAGGGGATGGGGCACCGGGGAGCTGTTTTTT. It encodes CASSYYDRGWGTGELFF.

The J gene is TRBJ1-4, the V gene TRBV7-8; 7 bases are shared with TRBD1. Germline V CDR1 and CDR2: SGHVS, FQNEAQ. The V and J ends lost 5 bases and 2 bases, in that order; junction bases with no gene match: 14. The CDR3 is 18 amino acids. The CDR3 sequence: CASSGNRTGRTTNEKLFF. The DNA of the CDR3 is TGTGCCAGCAGCGGAAATAGGACAGGACGGACTACTAATGAAAAACTGTTTTTT. The variable domain in full, with the rest retrieved from reference TRBV7-8 and TRBJ1-4, is GAGVSQSPRYKVAKRGQDVALRCDPISGHVSLFWYQQALGQGPEFLTYFQNEAQLDKSGLPSDRFFAERPEGSVSTLKIQRTQQEDSAVYLCASSGNRTGRTTNEKLFFGSGTQLSVL.

The rearrangement uses TRBV28 and TRBJ1-5; 7 bases align to TRBD1. This CDR3 contains 14 residues. In germline, CDR1 is MDHEN, CDR2 SYDVKM. V lost 6 bases to trimming and J lost 10 bases; unmatched junction nucleotides: 12. CDR3 protein: CASRPQGGPIPQHF. The CDR3 DNA reads as TGTGCCAGCAGGCCTCAGGGGGGCCCAATACCCCAGCATTTT.

The V call is TRBV29-1, the J call TRBJ2-2, with D tentatively TRBD1 (5 bases). The CDR3 is 15 residues long. The germline CDR1 and CDR2 sequences are SQVTM and ANQGSEA. V lost 0 bases and J lost 10, with 18 bases in between. Here the CDR3 DNA reads TGCAGCGTTGAAGATGGGGCAGGGAACGTCGAGGAGCTGTTTTTT. Amino acid sequence: CSVEDGAGNVEELFF.

J is TRBJ2-3 and V is TRBV28; D gene ambiguous. Trimming removed 2 bases from V and 1 base from J, with 13 bases in between. CDR1 MDHEN and CDR2 SYDVKM come from the germline V gene. This CDR3 is 16 amino acids long. The DNA for the CDR3 is TGTGCCAGCAGTTTAGAGTTGGGCAGCCGCACAGATACGCAGTATTTT. This translates into CASSLELGSRTDTQYF.

This chain connects TRBV6-5 to TRBJ2-7; tentative D call: TRBD2 (6 bases). The ends were cut back, 1 base at V and 4 bases at J, with 17 bases in the middle. Germline assignment: CDR1 MNHEY and CDR2 SVGAGI. This CDR3 has 16 residues. DNA of the CDR3: TGTGCCAGCAGTTACTTTGGCTCAGGGAGGATTTACGAGCAGTACTTC. This gives the protein CASSYFGSGRIYEQYF.

This chain joins TRBV11-2 and TRBJ1-1; the D gene is possibly TRBD1 (5 bases). This CDR3 comprises 17 residues. Trimming removed 5 bases from V and 2 bases from J, with 21 bases in between. Germline lookup yields CDR1 SGHAT and CDR2 FQNNGV. The CDR3 region is CASSPLGGAGFNTEAFF. The CDR3 nucleotides read TGTGCCAGCAGCCCCCTCGGGGGTGCAGGATTTAACACTGAAGCTTTCTTT.

J is TRBJ2-7 and V is TRBV14; TRBD2 aligns across 10 bases. The CDR3 extends over 16 amino acids. V shed 5 bases and J 4 bases; nucleotides not matched to a gene: 11. Germline CDR1 SGHDN, CDR2 FVKESK. CDR3 residues: CASSFGEREGRYEQYF. In DNA, the CDR3 is TGTGCCAGCAGCTTTGGGGAGCGGGAGGGCCGGTACGAGCAGTACTTC.

This chain links TRBV27 with TRBJ2-7; D not resolved. Germline values: CDR1 MNHEY, CDR2 SMNVEV (reference sequence). The CDR3 loop spans 14 amino acids. V was trimmed by 3 bases and J by 2 bases, leaving 11 bases between them. The DNA of the CDR3 is TGTGCCAGCAGTTTTGCTCCGGGTACCTACGAGCAGTACTTC. This codes for CASSFAPGTYEQYF.

This clone was counted many times. This chain uses TRBV19 with TRBJ2-1, with 9 bases lining up with TRBD2. Germline V gives CDR1 LNHDA, CDR2 SQIVND (reference sequence). V shed 3 bases, J shed 12 bases, and the junction held 6 bases outside the gene matches. This CDR3 is 13 amino acids long. The CDR3 nucleotides are TGTGCCAGTAGTATTGTGCCTAGCGGGGCGCAGTTCTTC. Protein: CASSIVPSGAQFF.